A selection of T cell receptor beta chains follows, all from one sample in a study of blood T cell repertoires in COVID-19. Only in-frame clones appear in the TCRdb table, and some are missing; sequencing was by immunoSEQ multiplex PCR. This sample has about 73,000 clones, with roughly four fifths found just once. Sequences were obtained from peripheral blood. These receptors were collected from a human donor in a cohort sampled during active COVID-19. CDR3s include the opening cysteine and the closing phenylalanine or tryptophan. The order of the fields is D gene, clone size, J gene, V gene, CDR3 DNA, CDR3 protein. A D gene is named only where the DNA matches it firmly. Size is stated for part of the rows, as once, few or many counts, or as a class when the clone is expanded.

>TRBD1|NA|TRBJ2-5|TRBV24-1
TGTGCCACCAGTGATTTGTCCGGGACAGGGATAGAGACCCAGTACTTC
CATSDLSGTGIETQYF
>TRBD1|NA|TRBJ1-2|TRBV24-1
TGTGCCACCAGTAGGACAGGGGACTATGGCTACACCTTC
CATSRTGDYGYTF
>NA|NA|TRBJ1-5|TRBV7-2
TGTGCCAGCAGCTTAGCAGCGGGGTATAGCAATCAGCCCCAGCATTTT
CASSLAAGYSNQPQHF
>TRBD2|NA|TRBJ2-1|TRBV27
TGTGCCAGCAGTTTTGGGACTAGCGGGGGGCGAACCTACAATGAGCAGTTCTTC
CASSFGTSGGRTYNEQFF
>NA|NA|TRBJ2-2|TRBV11-3
TGTGCCAGCAGCCTAAAGGGGACACCCGGGGAGCTGTTTTTT
CASSLKGTPGELFF
>NA|NA|TRBJ2-7|TRBV3-1/TRBV3-2
TGTGCCAGCAGCCAAGGACGGGGATATTCCTACGAGCAGTACTTC
CASSQGRGYSYEQYF
>TRBD2|few|TRBJ2-1|TRBV7-3
TGTGCCAGCAGCCCGGGCGGGGGGCTTTACAATGAGCAGTTCTTC
CASSPGGGLYNEQFF
>TRBD1|NA|TRBJ2-2|TRBV4-3
TGCGCCAGCAGCCAAGAGGACCCTCGACAGGGGAGTGGGGAGCTGTTTTTT
CASSQEDPRQGSGELFF
>TRBD1|NA|TRBJ2-7|TRBV5-1
TGCGCCAGCAGCGGGGACAGTTACGAGCAGTACTTC
CASSGDSYEQYF
>NA|few|TRBJ2-5|TRBV7-9
TGTGCCAGCAGCCCAAGTTCAGGGACCCAGTACTTC
CASSPSSGTQYF
>TRBD1|many|TRBJ2-7|TRBV6-5
TGTGCCAGCACCAAAACAGGGGGCATGAGCGAGCAGTACTTC
CASTKTGGMSEQYF
>TRBD1|NA|TRBJ1-6|TRBV14
TGTGCCAGCAGCCAAACCGGGACAGGGCCAAATTCACCCCTCCACTTT
CASSQTGTGPNSPLHF
>TRBD1|few|TRBJ1-6|TRBV19
TGTGCCAGTAGTAGAAACCCCGGGACAGTAAATTCACCCCTCCACTTT
CASSRNPGTVNSPLHF
>TRBD1|NA|TRBJ2-5|TRBV3-1/TRBV3-2
TGTGCCAGCAGCCGAAATACAGGGGGCGGAGAGACCCAGTACTTC
CASSRNTGGGETQYF
>TRBD1|NA|TRBJ1-4|TRBV2
TGTGCCACCCTGGGACAGGGGGCGCTGACTAATGAAAAACTGTTTTTT
CATLGQGALTNEKLFF
>NA|NA|TRBJ2-7|TRBV5-5
TGTGCCAGCAGCTTGGGAGGAGAATACGAGCAGTACTTC
CASSLGGEYEQYF
>TRBD1|NA|TRBJ1-5|TRBV11-2
TGTGCCAGCAGCCCAACCATGACAGGGAACAATCAGCCCCAGCATTTT
CASSPTMTGNNQPQHF
>TRBD1|few|TRBJ2-1|TRBV19
TGTGCCAGTAGCCAACAGGGGGCGGATAATGAGCAGTTCTTC
CASSQQGADNEQFF
>NA|once|TRBJ2-3|TRBV27
TGTGCCAGCAGTTCTTTGGCAGGGAAGCCAGATACGCAGTATTTT
CASSSLAGKPDTQYF
>NA|NA|TRBJ2-1|TRBV7-3
TGTGCCAGCTTGACCGGGGAGTTCTTC
CASLTGEFF
>NA|NA|TRBJ2-7|TRBV7-2
TGTGCCAGCAGCTTAGCTACAGGGACCCGCTACGAGCAGTACTTC
CASSLATGTRYEQYF
>NA|NA|TRBJ2-7|TRBV13
TGTGCCAGCAGCCCTCCGGTGGGGGCAGGGCAGCCCTACGAGCAGTACTTC
CASSPPVGAGQPYEQYF
>TRBD1|NA|TRBJ1-2|TRBV5-4
TGTGCCAGCAGTGACGACAGGGGGCGAAGTGGCTACACCTTC
CASSDDRGRSGYTF
>NA|few|TRBJ1-3|TRBV6-1
TGTGCCAGCAGTGAAGCTCACGGCGGAAGCTCTGGAAACACCATATATTTT
CASSEAHGGSSGNTIYF
>NA|NA|TRBJ1-2|TRBV2
TGTGCCAGCATTGGGTTTCAGCGGGTCGGCTACACCTTC
CASIGFQRVGYTF
>TRBD1|NA|TRBJ2-2|TRBV7-6
TGTGCCAGCAGCTTAGCACGGGGACAGGGGTTTCACACCGGGGAGCTGTTTTTT
CASSLARGQGFHTGELFF
>NA|few|TRBJ1-5|TRBV13
TGTGCCAGCAGCTTAAGAGGGGGTAATCAGCCCCAGCATTTT
CASSLRGGNQPQHF
>NA|NA|TRBJ1-1|TRBV7-2
TGTGCCAGCAGCTTAGAACAGAACACTGAAGCTTTCTTT
CASSLEQNTEAFF
>TRBD1|NA|TRBJ2-3|TRBV5-1
TGCGCCAGCAGCGACGGGACAGGGACTCCCACAGATACGCAGTATTTT
CASSDGTGTPTDTQYF
>TRBD1|NA|TRBJ2-3|TRBV5-8
TGTGCCAGCAGTGCCGGGACAGGACAAGATACGCAGTATTTT
CASSAGTGQDTQYF
>NA|NA|TRBJ1-4|TRBV7-6
TGTGCCAGCAGCTTAGGAGGGTTTGAGAATGAAAAACTGTTTTTT
CASSLGGFENEKLFF
>NA|once|TRBJ1-5|TRBV19
TGTGCCAGTAGTACCCCGTGGCAGGCAAATCAGCCCCAGCATTTT
CASSTPWQANQPQHF
>NA|once|TRBJ2-7|TRBV18
TGTGCCAGCTCACCCTTACCCGGACAGTTTCCTAACTCCTACGAGCAGTACTTC
CASSPLPGQFPNSYEQYF
>TRBD1|NA|TRBJ1-4|TRBV19
TGTGCCACTTTGGACAGGGAAGGCGAAAAACTGTTTTTT
CATLDREGEKLFF
>TRBD2|NA|TRBJ2-5|TRBV5-1
TGCGCCAGCAGCTTGGGATTGGGACTAGGCAACCAAGAGACCCAGTACTTC
CASSLGLGLGNQETQYF
>NA|NA|TRBJ2-7|TRBV11-3
TGTGCCAGCAGCTTAGAACGGGGTGGACAGCGATACTCCTACGAGCAGTACTTC
CASSLERGGQRYSYEQYF
>TRBD1|once|TRBJ2-5|TRBV6-5
TGTGCCAGCAGTTCCCAGGACAGGGGGCTAGGAGAGACCCAGTACTTC
CASSSQDRGLGETQYF
>NA|NA|TRBJ1-6|TRBV6-5
TGTGCCAGCAGACCCGACATCAATAATTCACCCCTCCACTTT
CASRPDINNSPLHF
>NA|NA|TRBJ2-7|TRBV28
TGTGCCAGCACGGGACTGGGTTCCTACGAGCAGTACTTC
CASTGLGSYEQYF
>TRBD1|once|TRBJ2-7|TRBV6-5
TGTGCCAGCAAAGAGAGGGGACAGATATACGAGCAGTACTTC
CASKERGQIYEQYF
>TRBD2|NA|TRBJ2-7|TRBV9
TGTGCCAGCAGCGTAGGAGCTAGCGGGGCGTCCTACGAGCAGTACTTC
CASSVGASGASYEQYF
>NA|NA|TRBJ1-4|TRBV4-1
TGCGCCAGCAGCCAGTCCGGCGGGGTAACTAATGAAAAACTGTTTTTT
CASSQSGGVTNEKLFF
>NA|NA|TRBJ2-7|TRBV28
TGTGCCAGCAGTCCAACAGCGGGTGTTTACGAGCAGTACTTC
CASSPTAGVYEQYF
>NA|NA|TRBJ2-3|TRBV5-4
TGTGCCAGCACCTCCGTTCGCACAGATACGCAGTATTTT
CASTSVRTDTQYF
>TRBD2|NA|TRBJ2-3|TRBV9
TGTGCCAGCAGCTATAGCGGGCCCGCGGCAGATACGCAGTATTTT
CASSYSGPAADTQYF
>TRBD2|NA|TRBJ2-7|TRBV3-1/TRBV3-2
TGTGCCAGCAGCCATACGGGGGGACCCTCCTACGAGCAGTACTTC
CASSHTGGPSYEQYF
>NA|NA|TRBJ2-5|TRBV7-9
TGTGCCAGCAGTGTGGACAGCCAAGAGACCCAGTACTTC
CASSVDSQETQYF
>TRBD1|NA|TRBJ2-5|TRBV6-8
TGTGCCAGCAGTTACCCCGGGACAGGGGTTGAAGAGACCCAGTACTTC
CASSYPGTGVEETQYF
>TRBD1|few|TRBJ1-2|TRBV7-2
TGTGCCAGCAGCTCGCCGGGACAGGGGGTCCCCAACTATGGCTACACCTTC
CASSSPGQGVPNYGYTF
>NA|NA|TRBJ2-3|TRBV9
TGTGCCAGCAGCGTTAGCGGAAGCACAGATACGCAGTATTTT
CASSVSGSTDTQYF
>NA|medium-sized|TRBJ1-2|TRBV18
TGTGCCAGCTCAGCAGTACAGGTCTCAAAAGGTGGCTACACCTTC
CASSAVQVSKGGYTF
>NA|NA|TRBJ2-5|TRBV6-5
TGTGCCAGCAGTTACTGGAGTGGAGAGACCCAGTACTTC
CASSYWSGETQYF
>TRBD1|once|TRBJ2-7|TRBV28
TGTGCCAGCAGTTTATTCCCCGGGACAGGGCCCTACGAGCAGTACTTC
CASSLFPGTGPYEQYF
>TRBD2|NA|TRBJ2-3|TRBV2
TGTGCCAGCAGCCCGGGACTAGCCCTCTCATCGCAGTATTTT
CASSPGLALSSQYF
>NA|NA|TRBJ1-5|TRBV12-3/TRBV12-4
TGTGCCAGCAGCTTCCGGGGTCAGCCCCAGCATTTT
CASSFRGQPQHF